This paragraph covers one T cell receptor (beta chain) sequence. No antigen is known for it. Measured with immunoSEQ multiplex PCR; TCRdb has only the in-frame clones, and not every one. The profile covers 100,000 to 150,000 clones, with roughly 82% appearing a single time and over 25% taken by the ten largest. CDR1 and CDR2 (germline): SNHLY, FYNNEI. This CDR3 has 13 residues. V lost 2 bases to trimming and J lost 2 bases, with 6 bases between them. Analyses pooled second doses at about 4 or about 12 weeks. This entry belongs to a study of T cell responses to AZD1222 COVID-19 vaccine. Study-wide results and caveats: Repertoires were obtained solely post-peak T cell response. Epitopes outside B.1.351 and B.1.1.7 mutated regions reportedly drew nearly half of spike TCRs. Clonal diversity was possibly underestimated, and white British individuals and females predominated among donors.

Sequencing used peripheral blood, obtained 28 days after the second AZD1222 dose. The chain has TRBV2 and TRBJ1-2; D is ambiguous. The receptor was isolated from an adult who received the AZD1222 COVID-19 vaccine. In nucleotides, the CDR3 is TGTGCCAGCAGTGAAAGGCGGAACTATGGCTACACCTTC. This gives the protein CASSERRNYGYTF.